These 10 T cell receptor beta chains originate from one sample sequenced in a study of beta chain features in type 1 diabetes. Of the isolated RNA, all was reverse transcribed, and so the sequenced material was expressed TCRB transcripts. TCRdb keeps only in-frame clones here, not all; method: immunoSEQ multiplex PCR. The table records 150,000 or so clones, less than 9.5% of them present only once. The sequencing input was central memory CD4+ T cells from blood. Receptors originate from a young woman in good health.

This clone was observed a handful of times. The chain recombines TRBV5-1 with TRBJ1-1; 8 nucleotides line up with TRBD1. Losses at the gene ends were 3 bases for V and 3 bases for J; bases not matched to a gene: 13. The CDR3 contains 17 residues. Germline loops: CDR1 SGHRS, CDR2 YFSETQ. The CDR3 protein is CASSSTGTGLRDTEAFF. The DNA for the CDR3 is TGCGCCAGCAGCTCCACCGGGACAGGCCTAAGGGACACTGAAGCTTTCTTT.

This rearrangement joins TRBV7-9 to TRBJ2-7, with 8 bases aligning to TRBD1. The CDR3 spans 14 residues. From germline, CDR1 is SEHNR and CDR2 FQNEAQ (reference sequence). V lost 4 bases, J lost 3 bases, and 5 bases stayed unmatched. The CDR3 loop is CASSSDRVGYEQYF. CDR3 DNA: TGTGCCAGCAGCTCGGACAGGGTCGGCTACGAGCAGTACTTC.

This clone was seen more than once but under ten times. CDR3 sequence: CASSPSTSGYANVLTF. The CDR3 bases are TGTGCCAGCAGTCCTTCTACATCAGGGTACGCCAACGTCCTGACTTTC. V is TRBV14 and J is TRBJ2-6; possibly TRBD1 for D (5 bases). Trimming stripped 6 bases from V and 7 bases from J, with 19 bases between. This CDR3 contains 16 residues. Germline-derived CDR1 and CDR2 are SGHDN and FVKESK.

This clone has a handful of counts. The V gene is TRBV6-1, the J gene TRBJ1-5, with D unresolved. Trimming removed 5 bases from V and 5 bases from J, with 16 bases in between. The CDR3 consists of 15 residues. The V gene's germline CDR1 is MNHNS and CDR2 SASEGT. The CDR3 DNA follows: TGTGCCAGCAGTATTTTCCTTAGCAAAGATCAGCCCCAGCATTTT. Protein sequence: CASSIFLSKDQPQHF.

The chain employs TRBV6-6 and TRBJ2-5; 10 nucleotides align to TRBD1. This CDR3 spans 14 amino acids. V lost 6 bases and J lost 5; bases outside the gene matches: 6. CDR1 MNHNY and CDR2 SVGAGI come from the germline V gene (reference sequence). CDR3 protein: CASRAGTGVETQYF. DNA of the CDR3: TGTGCCAGCAGAGCCGGGACAGGGGTGGAGACCCAGTACTTC.

This clone has just a few counts. This chain uses TRBV7-3 with TRBJ2-5, with D maybe TRBD1 (7 bases). V gave up 2 bases and J gave up 2 bases, with 12 bases separating them. This CDR3 comprises 15 residues. The germline CDR1 and CDR2 sequences are SGHTA and FQGTGA. CDR3 DNA: TGTGCCAGCAGCTTAGCGGCAGGGGGGCAAGAGACCCAGTACTTC. Its protein product is CASSLAAGGQETQYF.

The chain carries TRBV4-1 and TRBJ2-2; TRBD1 agrees at 10 bases. There are 16 residues in the CDR3. Germline V CDR1 and CDR2: MGHRA, YSYEKL. J gave up 5 bases and V 4 bases, and 7 bases lay outside the gene matches. CDR3 DNA sequence: TGCGCCAGCAGCCTGACAGGGGGCGCGGATACCGGGGAGCTGTTTTTT. It yields the protein CASSLTGGADTGELFF.

This clone appeared a few times. The chain uses TRBV14 and TRBJ1-2; D unclear. CDR3 length: 14 residues. V lost 2 bases to trimming and J lost 0 bases, with 7 bases between them. Germline V gene sequence: CDR1 SGHDN, CDR2 FVKESK. Written as DNA, the CDR3 is TGTGCCAGCAGCCAACTAGGTCCTAACTATGGCTACACCTTC. It specifies CASSQLGPNYGYTF. Variable domain in full (rest from reference TRBV14 and TRBJ1-2): EAGVTQFPSHSVIEKGQTVTLRCDPISGHDNLYWYRRVMGKEIKFLLHFVKESKQDESGMPNNRFLAERTGGTYSTLKVQPAELEDSGVYFCASSQLGPNYGYTFGSGTRLTVV.

This clone turned up a few times. This sequence joins TRBV18 and TRBJ2-3; D unclear. V shed 6 bases and J shed 1 base, with 23 bases lying between them. The CDR3 is 18 amino acids. Germline-derived CDR1 and CDR2 are KGHSH and LQKENI. In DNA, the CDR3 is TGTGCCAGCTCCTCGCAATCCCGGCCGGGTTATGGCACAGATACGCAGTATTTT. Translating it yields CASSSQSRPGYGTDTQYF.

This chain connects TRBV11-2 to TRBJ2-7; TRBD1 is a possible D gene (5 bases). The V and J ends lost 2 bases and 4 bases respectively, with 9 bases between them. The CDR3 has 13 amino acids. CDR1 and CDR2 (germline): SGHAT, FQNNGV. The CDR3 DNA sequence: TGTGCCAGCAGCTTAATGCAGGGATACGAGCAGTACTTC. This gives the protein CASSLMQGYEQYF.